This TCR beta chain was captured in a study of blood T cell repertoires in COVID-19 (TCRdb year 2020). With regard to the full study: Collaborator samples came from the United States, Italy and Spain and covered acute and convalescent phases of COVID-19. The prospective study material was composed of cDNA or gDNA derived from T cells, B-cell-depleted T cells, or PBMCs. Subjects who had been exposed to COVID-19, were actively infected with it, or had recovered from it provided the deeply sampled blood TCRbeta repertoires that made up the dataset. The repertoires were released in a freely available public database meant as a resource for research on the immune response to SARS-CoV-2. The samples were drawn from two sources: the first 160 participants of the ongoing ImmuneRACE study, and 1,000 to 1,500 subjects contributed by 6 global collaborators. Nearly every sample came with metadata listing a de-identified subject ID, COVID-19 status, age in years and sex. Where available, HLA class I and class II types were obtained from metadata supplied by the sample provider rather than from assay-based typing.

The CDR3, cysteine through phenylalanine, is 14 amino acids long. Only the CDR3 DNA is retained, 42 bases long and in frame from the first base. The germline V gene specifies MNHNS as CDR1 and SASEGT as CDR2. The immunoSEQ Assay, a bias-controlled multiplex PCR, was used to amplify TCRbeta CDR3 regions from genomic DNA. In the original analysis: Within the assay, amplification of reference gene primers was used to estimate how many nucleated cells each sample contained. Sequence reads were collapsed and filtered to measure the absolute abundance of every unique TCRbeta CDR3 rearrangement. For each sample, productive Simpson clonality was calculated as the square root of Simpson's diversity index over productive rearrangements. The source is immuneACCESS, and TCRdb retained only in-frame sequences with V and J called. Part of the clones is not carried over; for the studies checked, unresolved V genes explain less than half of this, and the remainder is unexplained. The DNA was the basis for D and trimming; V, J and clone size are from that table. This sample gives about 48,000 clones in total; just over 85% of them show up just once. The ten largest clonotypes hold about 2.8% of the sample.

For this clone: Its antigen is currently not known. One end of the junction fails to match germline, which may point to a read error.

At one collaborating source in Seattle, patients were enrolled during active infection and were followed longitudinally through the course of disease. Each collaborating institution followed its own protocols to collect whole blood in K2EDTA tubes. For TCRbeta analysis, collaborators shipped samples in one of three forms: frozen whole blood, isolated PBMCs, or DNA extracted from either of those sample types. General conclusions and limits of the study: Clinical and demographic metadata were provided uncurated, with the amount varying by source and participant.

This receptor was identified in a woman of 80 years or more with COVID-19, enrolled during active disease. The chain is made from TRBV6-1 and TRBJ2-1, and possibly TRBD1, on 6 matching bases. Material for sequencing was peripheral blood. The CDR3 reads as follows: CASSEVTGTSEQFF. In nucleotide form, the sequence is TGTGCCAGCAGCGAAGTAACCGGGACAAGTGAGCAGTTCTTC.